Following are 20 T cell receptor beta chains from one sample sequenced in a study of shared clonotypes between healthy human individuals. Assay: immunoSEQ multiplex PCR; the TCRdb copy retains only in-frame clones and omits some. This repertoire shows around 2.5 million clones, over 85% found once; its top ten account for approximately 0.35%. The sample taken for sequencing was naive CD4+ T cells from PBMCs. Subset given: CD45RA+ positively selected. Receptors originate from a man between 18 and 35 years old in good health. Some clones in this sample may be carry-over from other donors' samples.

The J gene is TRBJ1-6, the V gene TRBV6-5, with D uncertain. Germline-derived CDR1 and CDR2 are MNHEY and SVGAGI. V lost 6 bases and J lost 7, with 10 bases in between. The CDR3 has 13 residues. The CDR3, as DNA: TGTGCCAGCAGGGCGGGTATCAATTCACCCCTCCACTTT. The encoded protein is CASRAGINSPLHF.

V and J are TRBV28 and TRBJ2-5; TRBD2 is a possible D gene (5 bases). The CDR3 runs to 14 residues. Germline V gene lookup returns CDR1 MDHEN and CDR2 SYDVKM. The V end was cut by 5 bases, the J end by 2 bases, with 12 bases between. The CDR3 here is CASSPRGGQETQYF. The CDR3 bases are TGTGCCAGCAGTCCCCGCGGCGGGCAAGAGACCCAGTACTTC.

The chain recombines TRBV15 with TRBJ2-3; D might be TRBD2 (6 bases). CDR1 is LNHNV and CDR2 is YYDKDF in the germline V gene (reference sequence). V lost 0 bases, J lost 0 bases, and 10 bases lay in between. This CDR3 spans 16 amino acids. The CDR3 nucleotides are TGTGCCACCAGCAGAGAATTAGCGGCTAGCACAGATACGCAGTATTTT. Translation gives CATSRELAASTDTQYF.

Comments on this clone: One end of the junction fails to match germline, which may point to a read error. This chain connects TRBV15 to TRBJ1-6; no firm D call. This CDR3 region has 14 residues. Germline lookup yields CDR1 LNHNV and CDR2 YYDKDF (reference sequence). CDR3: CATSGEIRNSPLHF. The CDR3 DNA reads TGTGCCACCAGCGGAGAGATCCGTAATTCACCCCTCCACTTT.

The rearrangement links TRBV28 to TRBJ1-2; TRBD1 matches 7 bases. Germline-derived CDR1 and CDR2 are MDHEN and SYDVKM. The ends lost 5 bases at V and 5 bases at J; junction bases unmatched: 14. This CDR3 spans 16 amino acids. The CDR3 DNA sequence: TGTGCCAGCAGTCAGACAGGGAATCTTATTAATTATGGCTACACCTTC. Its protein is CASSQTGNLINYGYTF.

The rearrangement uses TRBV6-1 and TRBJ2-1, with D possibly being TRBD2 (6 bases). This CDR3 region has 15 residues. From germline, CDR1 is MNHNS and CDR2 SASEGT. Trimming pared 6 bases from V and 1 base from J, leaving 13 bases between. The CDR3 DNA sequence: TGTGCCAGCAGCTCCGGGACTGGGTCCTACAATGAGCAGTTCTTC. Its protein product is CASSSGTGSYNEQFF.

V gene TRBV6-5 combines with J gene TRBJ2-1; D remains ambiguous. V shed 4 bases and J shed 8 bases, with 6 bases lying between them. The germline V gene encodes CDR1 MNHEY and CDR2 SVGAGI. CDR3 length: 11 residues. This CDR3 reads CASSSAYEQFF. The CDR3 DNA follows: TGTGCCAGCAGTTCCGCCTATGAGCAGTTCTTC.

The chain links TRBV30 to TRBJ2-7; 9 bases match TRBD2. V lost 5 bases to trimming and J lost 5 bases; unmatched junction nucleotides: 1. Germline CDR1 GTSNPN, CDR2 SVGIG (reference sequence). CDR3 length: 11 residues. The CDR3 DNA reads TGTGCCTGGGCGGGGGGGCACGAGCAGTACTTC. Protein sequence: CAWAGGHEQYF.

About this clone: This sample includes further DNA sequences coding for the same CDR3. In DNA form, the CDR3 reads TGTGCCAGCAGTGGGTACTACGAGCAGTACTTC. It translates to CASSGYYEQYF. The J gene is TRBJ2-5, the V gene TRBV25-1; D unresolved. The J call may be incorrect, as the DNA end agrees better with TRBJ2-7. The CDR3 has 11 residues. The V gene's germline CDR1 is MGHDK and CDR2 SYGVNS.

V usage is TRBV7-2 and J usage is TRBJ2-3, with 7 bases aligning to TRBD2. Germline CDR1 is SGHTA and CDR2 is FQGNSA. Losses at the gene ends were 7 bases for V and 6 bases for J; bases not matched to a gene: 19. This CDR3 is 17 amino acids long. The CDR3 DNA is TGTGCCAGCATCCCATTGGGTAGAGGGAGGGAGGGGGATACGCAGTATTTT. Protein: CASIPLGRGREGDTQYF.

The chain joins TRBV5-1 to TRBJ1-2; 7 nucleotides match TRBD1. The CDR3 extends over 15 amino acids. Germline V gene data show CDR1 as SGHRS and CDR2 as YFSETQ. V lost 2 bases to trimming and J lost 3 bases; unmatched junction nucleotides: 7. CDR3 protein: CASSFDGTEYYGYTF. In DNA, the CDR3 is TGCGCCAGCAGCTTTGACGGGACAGAGTACTATGGCTACACCTTC.

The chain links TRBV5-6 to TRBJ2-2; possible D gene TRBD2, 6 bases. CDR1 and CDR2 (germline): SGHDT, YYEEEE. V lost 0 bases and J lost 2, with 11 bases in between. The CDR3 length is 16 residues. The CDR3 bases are TGTGCCAGCAGCTTGGGTTGGAGGGGAAACACCGGGGAGCTGTTTTTT. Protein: CASSLGWRGNTGELFF. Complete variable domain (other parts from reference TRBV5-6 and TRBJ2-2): DAGVTQSPTHLIKTRGQQVTLRCSPKSGHDTVSWYQQALGQGPQFIFQYYEEEERQRGNFPDRFSGHQFPNYSSELNVNALLLGDSALYLCASSLGWRGNTGELFFGEGSRLTVL.

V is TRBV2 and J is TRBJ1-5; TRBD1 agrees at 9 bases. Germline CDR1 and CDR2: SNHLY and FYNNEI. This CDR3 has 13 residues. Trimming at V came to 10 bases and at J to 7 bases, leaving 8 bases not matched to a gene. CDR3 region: CATDPGQGQPQHF. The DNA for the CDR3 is TGTGCCACCGATCCGGGACAGGGACAGCCCCAGCATTTT.

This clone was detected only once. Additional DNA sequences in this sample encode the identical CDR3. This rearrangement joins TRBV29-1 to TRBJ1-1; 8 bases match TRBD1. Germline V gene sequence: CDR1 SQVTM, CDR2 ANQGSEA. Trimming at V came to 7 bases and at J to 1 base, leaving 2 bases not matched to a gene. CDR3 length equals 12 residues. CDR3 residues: CSGDRGNTEAFF. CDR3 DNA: TGCAGCGGAGACAGGGGGAACACTGAAGCTTTCTTT. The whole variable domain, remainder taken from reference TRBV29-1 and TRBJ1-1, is SAVISQKPSRDICQRGTSLTIQCQVDSQVTMMFWYRQQPGQSLTLIATANQGSEATYESGFVIDKFPISRPNLTFSTLTVSNMSPEDSSIYLCSGDRGNTEAFFGQGTRLTVV.

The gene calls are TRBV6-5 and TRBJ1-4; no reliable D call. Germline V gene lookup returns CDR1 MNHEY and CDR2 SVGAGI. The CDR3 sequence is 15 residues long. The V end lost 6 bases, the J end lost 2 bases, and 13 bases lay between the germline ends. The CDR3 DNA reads TGTGCCAGCAGCCGCGGACCGAATACTAATGAAAAACTGTTTTTT. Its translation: CASSRGPNTNEKLFF.

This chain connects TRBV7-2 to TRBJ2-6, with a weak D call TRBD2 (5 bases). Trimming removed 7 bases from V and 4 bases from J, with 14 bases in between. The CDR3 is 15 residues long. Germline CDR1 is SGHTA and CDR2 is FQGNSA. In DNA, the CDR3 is TGTGCCAGCACCTCCGGAGGCGCGGGGGCCAACGTCCTGACTTTC. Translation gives CASTSGGAGANVLTF.

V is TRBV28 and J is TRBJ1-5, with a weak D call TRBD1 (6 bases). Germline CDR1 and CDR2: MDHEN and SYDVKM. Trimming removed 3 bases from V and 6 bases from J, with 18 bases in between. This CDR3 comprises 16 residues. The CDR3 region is CASSFGGGRGGQPQHF. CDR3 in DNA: TGTGCCAGCAGTTTCGGCGGGGGCAGAGGGGGTCAGCCCCAGCATTTT.

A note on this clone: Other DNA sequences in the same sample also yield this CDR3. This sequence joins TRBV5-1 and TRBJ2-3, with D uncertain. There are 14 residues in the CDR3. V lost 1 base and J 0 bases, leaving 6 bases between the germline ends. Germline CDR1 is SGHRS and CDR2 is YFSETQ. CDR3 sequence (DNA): TGCGCCAGCAGCTTGACGGGTAGCACAGATACGCAGTATTTT. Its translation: CASSLTGSTDTQYF.

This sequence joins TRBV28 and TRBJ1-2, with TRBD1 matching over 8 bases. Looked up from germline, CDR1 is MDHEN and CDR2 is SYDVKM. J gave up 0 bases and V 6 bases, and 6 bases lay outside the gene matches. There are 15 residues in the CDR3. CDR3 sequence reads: CASRLGQGANYGYTF. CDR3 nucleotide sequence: TGTGCCAGCAGACTAGGACAGGGAGCTAACTATGGCTACACCTTC.

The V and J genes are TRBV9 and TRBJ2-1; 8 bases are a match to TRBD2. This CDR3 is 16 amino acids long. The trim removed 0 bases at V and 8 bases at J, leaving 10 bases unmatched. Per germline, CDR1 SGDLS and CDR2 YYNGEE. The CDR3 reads CASSVGSERELDEQFF. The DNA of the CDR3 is TGTGCCAGCAGCGTAGGATCCGAGCGGGAGTTAGATGAGCAGTTCTTC.